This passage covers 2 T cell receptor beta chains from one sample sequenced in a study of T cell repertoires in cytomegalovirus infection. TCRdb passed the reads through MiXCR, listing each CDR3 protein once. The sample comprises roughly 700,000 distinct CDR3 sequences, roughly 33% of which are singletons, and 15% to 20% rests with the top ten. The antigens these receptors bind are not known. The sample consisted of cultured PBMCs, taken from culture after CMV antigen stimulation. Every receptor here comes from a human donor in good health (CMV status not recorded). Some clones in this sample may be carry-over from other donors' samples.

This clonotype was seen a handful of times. CDR3 in amino acids: CASSEGAGQPQHF. CDR3 coding DNA: TGTGCCAGCAGTGAGGGGGCCGGACAGCCCCAGCATTTT. The V and J genes are TRBV2 and TRBJ1-5; the D gene is possibly TRBD1 (6 bases). CDR1 and CDR2 from the germline V gene are SNHLY and FYNNEI. The CDR3 totals 13 residues. Trimming removed 3 bases at V and 7 bases at J, with 10 bases between.

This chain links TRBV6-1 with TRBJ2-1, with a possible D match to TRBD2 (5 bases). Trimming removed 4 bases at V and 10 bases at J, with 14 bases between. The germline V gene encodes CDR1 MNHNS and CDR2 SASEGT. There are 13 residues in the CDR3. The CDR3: CASSVGWTVEQFF. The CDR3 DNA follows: TGTGCCAGCAGTGTAGGCTGGACTGTCGAGCAGTTCTTC.